This T cell receptor (beta chain) comes out of a study of technical replicates of blood from a few donors. Germline V gene lookup returns CDR1 SSHAT and CDR2 FNYEAQ (reference sequence). The CDR3 runs 13 residues. Data came from immunoSEQ multiplex PCR; TCRdb stores just in-frame clones and leaves some out. The data hold about 70,000 clones, with about 94% observed a single time. A remark on this clone: One end of the junction does not line up with germline, which may come from a read error.

V gene TRBV7-7 combines with J gene TRBJ2-7; 8 bases fit TRBD2. This sequence was found in a human donor in good health. Sequences were obtained from T cells isolated from PBMCs. The CDR3 is CASSPGGAREQYF. CDR3 sequence (DNA): TGTGCTAGCAGCCCCGGGGGGGCTAGGGAGCAGTACTTC.